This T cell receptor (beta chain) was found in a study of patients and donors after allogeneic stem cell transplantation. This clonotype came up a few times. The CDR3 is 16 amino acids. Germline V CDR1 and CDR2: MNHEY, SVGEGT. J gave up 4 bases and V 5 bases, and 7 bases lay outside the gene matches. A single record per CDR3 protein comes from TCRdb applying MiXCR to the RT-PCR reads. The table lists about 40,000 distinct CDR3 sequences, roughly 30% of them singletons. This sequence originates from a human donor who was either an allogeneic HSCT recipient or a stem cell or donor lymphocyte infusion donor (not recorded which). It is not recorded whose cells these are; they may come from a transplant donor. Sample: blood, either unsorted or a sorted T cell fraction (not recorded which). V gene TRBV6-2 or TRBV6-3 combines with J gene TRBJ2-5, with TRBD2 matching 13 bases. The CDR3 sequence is CASSTPGLAGRETQYF. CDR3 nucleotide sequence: TGTGCCAGCAGTACACCGGGACTAGCGGGAAGAGAGACCCAGTACTTC.